A selection of T cell receptor beta chains follows, all from one sample in a study of blood T cell repertoires in COVID-19. Data came from immunoSEQ multiplex PCR; TCRdb stores just in-frame clones and leaves some out. The sample lists some 460,000 clones; approximately 86% were seen once. Input material: PBMCs or T cells enriched from blood (not recorded which). Receptors originate from a young woman who had recovered from COVID-19. The CDR3 runs from the conserved cysteine through the conserved F or W. Each record gives: D gene, V gene, J gene, clone size, CDR3 DNA, CDR3 protein. D genes are given only for firm matches. Expanded clones are given a class, and other clones once, few, many or no size at all.

d_call: TRBD1; v_call: TRBV5-1; j_call: TRBJ2-7; clone_size: NA; cdr3_nt: TGCGCCAGCAGCTTGAGGGTTCCGGGACAGGGAAGTTACGAGCAGTACTTC; cdr3_aa: CASSLRVPGQGSYEQYF
d_call: TRBD1; v_call: TRBV30; j_call: TRBJ1-6; clone_size: few; cdr3_nt: TGTGCCTGGAGTTCCCCAGGGGGCTATAATTCACCCCTCCACTTT; cdr3_aa: CAWSSPGGYNSPLHF
d_call: NA; v_call: TRBV7-3; j_call: TRBJ1-1; clone_size: NA; cdr3_nt: TGTGCCAGCAGCTATCAGGGAAACACTGAAGCTTTCTTT; cdr3_aa: CASSYQGNTEAFF
d_call: NA; v_call: TRBV13; j_call: TRBJ2-5; clone_size: NA; cdr3_nt: TGTGCCAGCAGCTTTCCGGGGGTGGAGACCCAGTACTTC; cdr3_aa: CASSFPGVETQYF
d_call: TRBD2; v_call: TRBV5-1; j_call: TRBJ2-5; clone_size: NA; cdr3_nt: TGCGCCAGCAGCTCGACTAGCGGGGGAAGAGAGACCCAGTACTTC; cdr3_aa: CASSSTSGGRETQYF
d_call: NA; v_call: TRBV24-1; j_call: TRBJ1-1; clone_size: NA; cdr3_nt: TGTGCCACCAGACAAGGGGTGAACACTGAAGCTTTCTTT; cdr3_aa: CATRQGVNTEAFF
d_call: NA; v_call: TRBV7-2; j_call: TRBJ2-3; clone_size: NA; cdr3_nt: TGTGCCAGCAGCTTAGAGAACCGGAGGATTACGCAGTATTTT; cdr3_aa: CASSLENRRITQYF
d_call: TRBD1; v_call: TRBV7-9; j_call: TRBJ1-2; clone_size: NA; cdr3_nt: TGTGCCAGCGCCCAGGCCCCAGGGGGATCCTATGGCTACACCTTC; cdr3_aa: CASAQAPGGSYGYTF
d_call: NA; v_call: TRBV27; j_call: TRBJ2-2; clone_size: NA; cdr3_nt: TGTGCCAGCAGCCTTCTCGGGACACCGACCGGGGAGCTGTTTTTT; cdr3_aa: CASSLLGTPTGELFF
d_call: TRBD2; v_call: TRBV7-2; j_call: TRBJ2-7; clone_size: few; cdr3_nt: TGTGCCAGCAGCTCACTAGGTGGGGTAGCGGGGGGTTCCTACGAGCAGTACTTC; cdr3_aa: CASSSLGGVAGGSYEQYF
d_call: TRBD1; v_call: TRBV19; j_call: TRBJ1-1; clone_size: NA; cdr3_nt: TGTGCCAGTAGTCGGACAGGCTCTAACACTGAAGCTTTCTTT; cdr3_aa: CASSRTGSNTEAFF
d_call: TRBD1; v_call: TRBV10-2; j_call: TRBJ1-1; clone_size: NA; cdr3_nt: TGCGCCAGCACTCTAACTTCAGGGGGTGCCACTGAAGCTTTCTTT; cdr3_aa: CASTLTSGGATEAFF
d_call: TRBD2; v_call: TRBV7-2; j_call: TRBJ2-7; clone_size: once; cdr3_nt: TGTGCCAGCAGCCGTTCGGGGGGGCGGAACTACGAGCAGTACTTC; cdr3_aa: CASSRSGGRNYEQYF
d_call: TRBD1; v_call: TRBV6-2/TRBV6-3; j_call: TRBJ2-7; clone_size: NA; cdr3_nt: TGTGCCAGCAGTTGGGCGACAGGGGACCTCTACGAGCAGTACTTC; cdr3_aa: CASSWATGDLYEQYF
d_call: TRBD2; v_call: TRBV2; j_call: TRBJ2-1; clone_size: NA; cdr3_nt: TGTGCCAGCAGTGAACGGGGGTTTGGCGGGGGGCCTTCGTTGGTTGGGAACAATGAGCAGTTCTTC; cdr3_aa: CASSERGFGGGPSLVGNNEQFF
d_call: NA; v_call: TRBV30; j_call: TRBJ1-5; clone_size: NA; cdr3_nt: TGTGCCTGGATGCCCGCTCTCTTTATTTATGGCCAGCCCCAGCATTTT; cdr3_aa: CAWMPALFIYGQPQHF
d_call: NA; v_call: TRBV3-1/TRBV3-2; j_call: TRBJ2-1; clone_size: NA; cdr3_nt: TGTGCCAGCAGCCCCATTCAACAGGGATACAATGAGCAGTTCTTC; cdr3_aa: CASSPIQQGYNEQFF
d_call: NA; v_call: TRBV6-5; j_call: TRBJ2-7; clone_size: NA; cdr3_nt: TGTGCCAGCGAGAGAAGGGTCGGGAACGAGCAGTACTTC; cdr3_aa: CASERRVGNEQYF
d_call: TRBD1; v_call: TRBV2; j_call: TRBJ2-1; clone_size: NA; cdr3_nt: TGTGCCAGCAGTGAAGGGACAGGGGTAGGGGAGCAGTTCTTC; cdr3_aa: CASSEGTGVGEQFF
d_call: TRBD2; v_call: TRBV6-5; j_call: TRBJ2-7; clone_size: NA; cdr3_nt: TGTGCCAGCAGATCTAGCGGGGGGGCGATCGAGCAGTACTTC; cdr3_aa: CASRSSGGAIEQYF
d_call: NA; v_call: TRBV29-1; j_call: TRBJ2-6; clone_size: NA; cdr3_nt: TGCAGCGTTGGGCTCTCTGGGGCCAACGTCCTGACTTTC; cdr3_aa: CSVGLSGANVLTF
d_call: NA; v_call: TRBV19; j_call: TRBJ1-2; clone_size: NA; cdr3_nt: TGTGCCAGTAGTTTAACAGGGTATGGCTACACCTTC; cdr3_aa: CASSLTGYGYTF
d_call: NA; v_call: TRBV29-1; j_call: TRBJ2-5; clone_size: NA; cdr3_nt: TGCAGCGTTTGGGCGCTGGGGACCCAGTACTTC; cdr3_aa: CSVWALGTQYF
d_call: NA; v_call: TRBV9; j_call: TRBJ2-3; clone_size: NA; cdr3_nt: TGTGCCAGCAGCGTGTCTACCGTAAGCACAGATACGCAGTATTTT; cdr3_aa: CASSVSTVSTDTQYF
d_call: NA; v_call: TRBV7-9; j_call: TRBJ1-1; clone_size: NA; cdr3_nt: TGTGCCAGCAGTCCTACCCCGATACTTAACACTGAAGCTTTCTTT; cdr3_aa: CASSPTPILNTEAFF
d_call: NA; v_call: TRBV5-6; j_call: TRBJ1-6; clone_size: NA; cdr3_nt: TGTGCCAGCAGCTTGGACGGTGTCTATAATTCACCCCTCCACTTT; cdr3_aa: CASSLDGVYNSPLHF
d_call: TRBD1; v_call: TRBV3-1/TRBV3-2; j_call: TRBJ1-2; clone_size: NA; cdr3_nt: TGTGCCAGCAGACATCGCACCGGGACAGGGCCGTACACCTTC; cdr3_aa: CASRHRTGTGPYTF
d_call: NA; v_call: TRBV5-1; j_call: TRBJ2-5; clone_size: NA; cdr3_nt: TGCGCCAGCAGCTTTGGGCTCCTAACTTCCAGACAAGAGACCCAGTACTTC; cdr3_aa: CASSFGLLTSRQETQYF
d_call: NA; v_call: TRBV19; j_call: TRBJ1-5; clone_size: NA; cdr3_nt: TGTGCCAGTAGTATAGTGGCACCCCATCAGCCCCAGCATTTT; cdr3_aa: CASSIVAPHQPQHF
d_call: TRBD1; v_call: TRBV4-2; j_call: TRBJ2-5; clone_size: NA; cdr3_nt: TGTGCCAGCAGCCCCGACAGGGAGGAGACCCAGTACTTC; cdr3_aa: CASSPDREETQYF
d_call: TRBD1; v_call: TRBV4-2; j_call: TRBJ1-3; clone_size: NA; cdr3_nt: TGTGCCAGCAGCCAAGGAAACAGGGGGCAAGGAAACACCATATATTTT; cdr3_aa: CASSQGNRGQGNTIYF
d_call: TRBD1; v_call: TRBV6-5; j_call: TRBJ1-1; clone_size: NA; cdr3_nt: TGTGCCAGCATACGAGGACAGGGGAACACTGAAGCTTTCTTT; cdr3_aa: CASIRGQGNTEAFF
d_call: NA; v_call: TRBV11-2; j_call: TRBJ2-3; clone_size: NA; cdr3_nt: TGTGCCAGCAGCTCTATACCGTACACAGATACGCAGTATTTT; cdr3_aa: CASSSIPYTDTQYF
d_call: NA; v_call: TRBV19; j_call: TRBJ2-7; clone_size: NA; cdr3_nt: TGTGCCAGTAGTATAGGGTCGCCCAGCGAGCAGTACTTC; cdr3_aa: CASSIGSPSEQYF
d_call: NA; v_call: TRBV27; j_call: TRBJ2-2; clone_size: once; cdr3_nt: TGTGCCAGCAGTTTAGAGGGGGCGAACACCGGGGAGCTGTTTTTT; cdr3_aa: CASSLEGANTGELFF
d_call: NA; v_call: TRBV6-5; j_call: TRBJ1-5; clone_size: NA; cdr3_nt: TGTGCCAGCAGCAGCCTGTCTCCAGGTCAGCCCCAGCATTTT; cdr3_aa: CASSSLSPGQPQHF
d_call: NA; v_call: TRBV9; j_call: TRBJ1-2; clone_size: NA; cdr3_nt: TGTGCCAGCAGCCCGAAAGGGGCGAGTTGGCAAGCCCCGGGCTACACCTTC; cdr3_aa: CASSPKGASWQAPGYTF
d_call: NA; v_call: TRBV3-1/TRBV3-2; j_call: TRBJ2-3; clone_size: NA; cdr3_nt: TGTGCCAGCAGCCTAAGAAGCAGGGGGGTTAGCACAGATACGCAGTATTTT; cdr3_aa: CASSLRSRGVSTDTQYF
d_call: TRBD1; v_call: TRBV7-9; j_call: TRBJ1-1; clone_size: once; cdr3_nt: TGTGGGGACAGGGGCGAGGGGGACACTGAAGCTTTCTTT; cdr3_aa: CGDRGEGDTEAFF
d_call: NA; v_call: TRBV3-1/TRBV3-2; j_call: TRBJ1-2; clone_size: NA; cdr3_nt: TGTGCCAGCAGCCCCTTTGCGACAGCTCCTAACTATGGCTACACCTTC; cdr3_aa: CASSPFATAPNYGYTF
d_call: NA; v_call: TRBV12-3/TRBV12-4; j_call: TRBJ1-6; clone_size: once; cdr3_nt: TGTGCCAGCAGGACAGGTCTTTCACCCCTCCACTTT; cdr3_aa: CASRTGLSPLHF
d_call: NA; v_call: TRBV24-1; j_call: TRBJ1-2; clone_size: NA; cdr3_nt: TGTGCCACCAGTGAAAATTCCAGGGGACGAGGCTACACCTTC; cdr3_aa: CATSENSRGRGYTF
d_call: NA; v_call: TRBV5-1; j_call: TRBJ2-1; clone_size: NA; cdr3_nt: TGCGCCAGCAGCTCGCAACAGGGAAGTGAGCAGTTCTTC; cdr3_aa: CASSSQQGSEQFF
d_call: TRBD1; v_call: TRBV2; j_call: TRBJ2-7; clone_size: many; cdr3_nt: TGTGCCAGCAGTGCCCGGACAGGTGCCTACGAGCAGTACTTC; cdr3_aa: CASSARTGAYEQYF
d_call: NA; v_call: TRBV2; j_call: TRBJ2-7; clone_size: NA; cdr3_nt: TGTGCCAGCAGTGTAACTAGGTCCTACGAGCAGTACTTC; cdr3_aa: CASSVTRSYEQYF
d_call: TRBD1; v_call: TRBV5-1; j_call: TRBJ2-4; clone_size: NA; cdr3_nt: TGCGCCAGCAGCTTGGGAGGTAGGGGGCCCCGGGACATTCAGTACTTC; cdr3_aa: CASSLGGRGPRDIQYF
d_call: TRBD1; v_call: TRBV11-3; j_call: TRBJ2-3; clone_size: once; cdr3_nt: TGTGCCAGCAGCCCAAAGACAGGGGGCGAGGTATACACAGATACGCAGTATTTT; cdr3_aa: CASSPKTGGEVYTDTQYF
d_call: TRBD1; v_call: TRBV28; j_call: TRBJ2-7; clone_size: NA; cdr3_nt: TGTGCCAGCAGGCAGATTCCCGGGACAGGGTTCGAGGAGCAGTACTTC; cdr3_aa: CASRQIPGTGFEEQYF
d_call: TRBD2; v_call: TRBV5-1; j_call: TRBJ2-3; clone_size: NA; cdr3_nt: TGCGCCAGCAGCTTCCGGACTAGCGGAGATACGCAGTATTTT; cdr3_aa: CASSFRTSGDTQYF
d_call: NA; v_call: TRBV30; j_call: TRBJ1-2; clone_size: NA; cdr3_nt: TGTGCCTACCATACCGGGGCAGCGGGTGGCTACACCTTC; cdr3_aa: CAYHTGAAGGYTF
d_call: TRBD1; v_call: TRBV6-5; j_call: TRBJ2-7; clone_size: NA; cdr3_nt: TGTGCCAGCACCACCCCAGGGGGCGAGCAGTACTTC; cdr3_aa: CASTTPGGEQYF
d_call: NA; v_call: TRBV25-1; j_call: TRBJ1-5; clone_size: NA; cdr3_nt: TGTGCCAGCTCCGGAGGTCTGGGGCAGCCCCAGCATTTT; cdr3_aa: CASSGGLGQPQHF
d_call: TRBD1; v_call: TRBV7-9; j_call: TRBJ2-3; clone_size: NA; cdr3_nt: TGTGCCAGCAGCTCTACGGGACAGGGTGCAGATACGCAGTATTTT; cdr3_aa: CASSSTGQGADTQYF
d_call: NA; v_call: TRBV7-2; j_call: TRBJ2-5; clone_size: NA; cdr3_nt: TGTGCCAGCAGCTTAGTTAGCGACCAAGAGACCCAGTACTTC; cdr3_aa: CASSLVSDQETQYF
d_call: TRBD1; v_call: TRBV5-1; j_call: TRBJ1-1; clone_size: NA; cdr3_nt: TGCGCCAGCAGCTTGGTTCCAGGGGGCACTGAAGCTTTCTTT; cdr3_aa: CASSLVPGGTEAFF
d_call: NA; v_call: TRBV7-2; j_call: TRBJ1-2; clone_size: NA; cdr3_nt: TGTGCCAGCAGCTTAATGCGGGTCTACACCTTC; cdr3_aa: CASSLMRVYTF
d_call: TRBD1; v_call: TRBV2; j_call: TRBJ1-2; clone_size: NA; cdr3_nt: TGTGCCAGCAGTACGACAGGGAGCTATGGCTACACCTTC; cdr3_aa: CASSTTGSYGYTF
d_call: NA; v_call: TRBV2; j_call: TRBJ1-1; clone_size: NA; cdr3_nt: TGTGCCAGCAAGGGGGGGCTTAACACTGAAGCTTTCTTT; cdr3_aa: CASKGGLNTEAFF
d_call: TRBD2; v_call: TRBV10-1; j_call: TRBJ2-3; clone_size: NA; cdr3_nt: TGCGCCAGCTCGGCTAGCGGGGCCTTCACAGATACGCAGTATTTT; cdr3_aa: CASSASGAFTDTQYF